Shown below are 17 T cell receptor beta chains from a single sample sequenced in a study of T-cell memory formation after mild COVID-19. TCRdb re-analysed the 5' RACE reads in MiXCR, keeping a single row per CDR3 protein. This sample has around 340,000 distinct CDR3 sequences, with 20% to 25% found just once. Sequenced: PBMCs or a T cell subset sorted from them (not recorded which). The origin of the receptors is an adult woman who had mild COVID-19 (a few samples of this study predate the infection). Cell type and time point are not known.

This rearrangement joins TRBV20-1 to TRBJ2-7, with 8 bases fitting TRBD1. Trimming cost V 1 base and J 2 bases; bases outside gene matches: 1. This CDR3 region has 13 residues. Germline V gene sequence: CDR1 DFQATT, CDR2 SNEGSKA (reference sequence). The chain's CDR3 is CSARGQGTYEQYF. CDR3 nucleotide sequence: TGCAGTGCTAGAGGACAGGGGACCTACGAGCAGTACTTC.

This clonotype occurred a few times. V gene TRBV20-1 combines with J gene TRBJ2-7; no definite D call. Trimming stripped 7 bases from V and 4 bases from J, with 14 bases between. This CDR3 has 12 residues. CDR1 DFQATT and CDR2 SNEGSKA come from the germline V gene (reference sequence). CDR3 DNA: TGCAGTGTCACCCCGCGTGGGTACGAGCAGTACTTC. Translation: CSVTPRGYEQYF.

This clonotype was detected a few times. The chain employs TRBV7-2 and TRBJ2-5; 11 bases agree with TRBD2. Unmatched junction bases numbered 8, after V lost 4 bases and J lost 4 bases. The length of the CDR3 is 16 residues. Germline CDR1 and CDR2: SGHTA and FQGNSA. In DNA, the CDR3 is TGTGCCAGCAGCTCCTTAGCGGGAGGGCCACGAGAGACCCAGTACTTC. Translation: CASSSLAGGPRETQYF. The full variable domain, its missing parts supplied by reference TRBV7-2 and TRBJ2-5, is GAGVSQSPSNKVTEKGKDVELRCDPISGHTALYWYRQSLGQGLEFLIYFQGNSAPDKSGLPSDRFSAERTGGSVSTLTIQRTQQEDSAVYLCASSSLAGGPRETQYFGPGTRLLVL.

This clonotype was found a few times. V usage is TRBV4-1 and J usage is TRBJ2-5, with D perhaps TRBD2 (5 bases). V was trimmed by 1 base and J by 5 bases, leaving 11 bases between them. The CDR3 spans 14 residues. Germline assignment: CDR1 MGHRA and CDR2 YSYEKL. CDR3 bases: TGCGCCAGCAGCCAAGTACTAGTGGGGGAGACCCAGTACTTC. It translates to CASSQVLVGETQYF.

The chain carries TRBV30 and TRBJ2-1; TRBD1 matches at 10 bases. The length of the CDR3 is 16 residues. With 1 base clipped from V and 7 bases from J, the junction kept 10 bases outside the gene matches. Per the germline V gene, CDR1 is GTSNPN and CDR2 is SVGIG (reference sequence). CDR3 in DNA: TGTGCCTGGAGTGAAGACAGGGGGCAGGTTCGGAATGAGCAGTTCTTC. Translating gives CAWSEDRGQVRNEQFF.

This clonotype was counted only a few times. This chain joins TRBV4-1 and TRBJ1-6; no clear D. Looked up from germline, CDR1 is MGHRA and CDR2 is YSYEKL. There are 15 residues in the CDR3. V lost 1 base, J lost 7 bases, and 11 bases lay in between. As DNA, the CDR3 is TGCGCCAGCAGCCAAGGTATCCAATCAAATTCACCCCTCCACTTT. This gives the protein CASSQGIQSNSPLHF.

The chain couples TRBV15 to TRBJ2-5, with 7 bases that match TRBD2. Germline V gene lookup returns CDR1 LNHNV and CDR2 YYDKDF (reference sequence). V trimming: 8 bases; J trimming: 5 bases; junction bases outside the gene matches: 5. The CDR3 sequence is 12 residues long. CDR3 loop: CATGRVGETQYF. The CDR3 DNA follows: TGTGCCACCGGGAGGGTTGGGGAGACCCAGTACTTC. The complete variable domain, with remaining parts taken from reference TRBV15 and TRBJ2-5, reads DAMVIQNPRYQVTQFGKPVTLSCSQTLNHNVMYWYQQKSSQAPKLLFHYYDKDFNNEADTPDNFQSRRPNTSFCFLDIRSPGLGDTAMYLCATGRVGETQYFGPGTRLLVL.

The sample holds a few counts of this clonotype. The rearrangement links TRBV4-1 to TRBJ1-5; D unclear. The CDR3 is 13 amino acids. CDR1 is MGHRA and CDR2 is YSYEKL in the germline V gene. V was pared by 1 base and J by 4 bases, with 5 bases between. The CDR3 DNA sequence: TGCGCCAGCAGCCAAGTCGGAAATCAGCCCCAGCATTTT. It yields the protein CASSQVGNQPQHF.

The chain combines TRBV20-1 with TRBJ2-1; D is tentatively TRBD1 or TRBD2 (5 bases each). The germline V and J ends were trimmed by 3 bases and 10 bases, with 22 bases remaining between them. This CDR3 region has 15 residues. In germline, CDR1 is DFQATT, CDR2 SNEGSKA (reference sequence). The CDR3 sequence: CSAREAGQGLGEQFF. CDR3 DNA sequence: TGCAGTGCTAGGGAGGCAGGGCAGGGTCTAGGGGAGCAGTTCTTC.

This clonotype was counted only a few times. V usage is TRBV27 and J usage is TRBJ1-2, with unresolved D. This CDR3 spans 15 amino acids. Trimming took 6 bases from V and 0 from J, leaving 14 bases between them. Germline-derived CDR1 and CDR2 are MNHEY and SMNVEV (reference sequence). For the CDR3, the DNA is TGTGCCAGCAGGATGAAGGTGGGAGCTAACTATGGCTACACCTTC. Translation gives CASRMKVGANYGYTF.

The chain uses TRBV18 and TRBJ2-7; D is ambiguous. V dropped 6 bases and J dropped 6 bases, with 15 bases sitting between them. The CDR3 extends over 13 amino acids. Germline V gene sequence: CDR1 KGHSH, CDR2 LQKENI. The CDR3 nucleotides are TGTGCCAGCTCTCCGGGTGCGCTAGGCGAGCAGTACTTC. This encodes CASSPGALGEQYF.

In nucleotides, the CDR3 is TGTGCCAGCAGTTTCGGCGGACTAGTATACTACGAGCAGTACTTC. Residues: CASSFGGLVYYEQYF. V gene TRBV12-3 or TRBV12-4 combines with J gene TRBJ2-7, with 7 positions matching TRBD2. The V and J ends lost 3 bases and 3 bases, in that order; junction bases with no gene match: 8. The CDR3 is 15 amino acids.

The genes are TRBV9 and TRBJ2-1, with 8 nucleotides matching TRBD2. The germline V gene has CDR1 SGDLS and CDR2 YYNGEE. The CDR3 loop spans 15 amino acids. V shed 2 bases, J shed 8 bases, and the junction held 9 bases outside the gene matches. As DNA, the CDR3 is TGTGCCAGCAGCGTTCTCGCGGGGGGTTTAGATGAGCAGTTCTTC. Translation gives CASSVLAGGLDEQFF.

This clonotype appeared a few times. V gene TRBV5-1 combines with J gene TRBJ2-1; D remains ambiguous. The CDR3 has 14 residues. Germline CDR1 and CDR2: SGHRS and YFSETQ. Trimming cost V 0 bases and J 4 bases, with 8 bases left between them. The CDR3 spells CASSLEGNYNEQFF. CDR3 DNA: TGCGCCAGCAGCTTGGAAGGTAATTACAATGAGCAGTTCTTC. Full variable domain (remainder filled in from reference TRBV5-1 and TRBJ2-1): KAGVTQTPRYLIKTRGQQVTLSCSPISGHRSVSWYQQTPGQGLQFLFEYFSETQRNKGNFPGRFSGRQFSNSRSEMNVSTLELGDSALYLCASSLEGNYNEQFFGPGTRLTVL.

The chain joins TRBV18 to TRBJ2-7; D may be TRBD1 (6 bases). Germline loops: CDR1 KGHSH, CDR2 LQKENI. V lost 0 bases, J lost 3 bases, and 12 bases lay in between. The CDR3 has 15 residues. CDR3 sequence (DNA): TGTGCCAGCTCACCACCTCAGACAGGCATCTACGAGCAGTACTTC. Encoded protein: CASSPPQTGIYEQYF.

DNA for the CDR3: TGTGCCAGCAGTCAAAGCGGGAGGGAATCCTACGAGCAGTACTTC. Amino acids: CASSQSGRESYEQYF. The V and J genes are TRBV12-3 or TRBV12-4 and TRBJ2-7; 10 nucleotides align to TRBD2. V shed 5 bases and J 1 base; nucleotides not matched to a gene: 5. This CDR3 comprises 15 residues.

The chain is built from TRBV19 and TRBJ1-2, with D perhaps TRBD1 (6 bases). Germline V lookup: CDR1 LNHDA, CDR2 SQIVND (reference sequence). Trimming took off 0 bases at V and 3 bases at J, with 11 bases between the two ends. CDR3 length equals 15 residues. The DNA for the CDR3 is TGTGCCAGTAGTATAGACTACAGGGATTACTATGGCTACACCTTC. This encodes CASSIDYRDYYGYTF.